This entry lists 32 T cell receptor beta chains sequenced from one sample in a study of cytomegalovirus exposure and HLA in healthy donors. PCR used 60 Vbeta primers and 13 Jbeta primers. Assay used: immunoSEQ multiplex PCR; TCRdb lists only in-frame clones, some missing. The repertoire consists of 65,000 to 80,000 clones, with about 68% occurring once and the leading ten covering 9.1%. Sequenced: PBMCs. The receptors were gathered from a man between 35 and 55 years old in good health and CMV-seropositive.

The J gene is TRBJ2-7, the V gene TRBV5-5, with D tentatively TRBD2 (5 bases). The CDR3 length is 16 residues. The V and J ends lost 2 bases and 2 bases respectively, with 17 bases between them. Germline V gene lookup returns CDR1 SGHKS and CDR2 YYEKEE (reference sequence). The CDR3 bases are TGTGCCAGCAGCTTCAACCAAGTAGGAGGACCCTACGAGCAGTACTTC. Residues: CASSFNQVGGPYEQYF.

The CDR3 DNA sequence: TGTGCCAGCACCCTAGGCCCTATAGAGGGCTACACCTTC. This sequence encodes CASTLGPIEGYTF. The rearrangement joins TRBV7-9 to TRBJ1-2; D not resolved. The germline gives CDR1 SEHNR, CDR2 FQNEAQ (reference sequence). Trimming cost V 7 bases and J 8 bases, with 17 bases left between them. The length of the CDR3 is 13 residues.

The genes are TRBV30 and TRBJ1-5; 8 bases fit TRBD1. Germline V gene sequence: CDR1 GTSNPN, CDR2 SVGIG (reference sequence). Trimming at V came to 5 bases and at J to 3 bases, leaving 3 bases not matched to a gene. The CDR3 sequence is 13 residues long. CDR3 in DNA: TGTGCCTGGGGGACAGGAGACAATCAGCCCCAGCATTTT. It codes for CAWGTGDNQPQHF.

The chain carries TRBV18 and TRBJ2-1; 7 positions agree with TRBD2. Germline V gene lookup returns CDR1 KGHSH and CDR2 LQKENI. This CDR3 has 14 residues. Trimming removed 2 bases from V and 10 bases from J; junction bases left unmatched: 8. The chain's CDR3 is CASSPFPSGGEQFF. The CDR3 region has the DNA TGTGCCAGCTCACCATTCCCTTCCGGGGGGGAGCAGTTCTTC.

This chain joins TRBV5-1 and TRBJ1-6; 9 bases agree with TRBD1. The germline CDR1 and CDR2 sequences are SGHRS and YFSETQ. The length of the CDR3 is 14 residues. V was clipped by 0 bases and J by 11 bases; unmatched bases: 3. CDR3 bases: TGCGCCAGCAGCTTGGGGGACAGGGTGACACCCCTCCACTTT. Translating it yields CASSLGDRVTPLHF.

V usage is TRBV7-8 and J usage is TRBJ1-4; 8 bases match TRBD1. Germline loops: CDR1 SGHVS, CDR2 FQNEAQ. V lost 5 bases to trimming and J lost 8 bases; unmatched junction nucleotides: 7. The CDR3 is 14 amino acids. The CDR3 coding sequence is TGTGCCAGCAGCGCGGACAGGGTTTTAGAAAAACTGTTTTTT. As protein: CASSADRVLEKLFF.

V gene TRBV7-8 combines with J gene TRBJ1-2, with 9 nucleotides matching TRBD1. The junction had 23 bases not matched to a gene; V was cut back by 10 bases and J by 8 bases. Germline CDR1 SGHVS, CDR2 FQNEAQ. CDR3 length: 17 residues. CDR3 in amino acids: CATSRGVQGASVSGYTF. The CDR3 nucleotides are TGTGCCACCTCACGGGGGGTACAGGGGGCGTCGGTATCCGGCTACACCTTC.

The genes are TRBV28 and TRBJ2-7; 7 nucleotides match TRBD1. There are 13 residues in the CDR3. CDR1 and CDR2 from the germline V gene are MDHEN and SYDVKM. The trim removed 5 bases at V and 2 bases at J, leaving 3 bases unmatched. The CDR3, as DNA: TGTGCCAGCAGTGACAGGGACCCCTACGAGCAGTACTTC. Encoded protein: CASSDRDPYEQYF.

The genes are TRBV7-8 and TRBJ2-1; 8 positions match TRBD2. The CDR3 covers 16 residues. Germline V gene lookup returns CDR1 SGHVS and CDR2 FQNEAQ. The junction had 5 bases not matched to a gene; V was cut back by 4 bases and J by 0 bases. CDR3 residues: CASSSPTSVSYNEQFF. For the CDR3, the DNA is TGTGCCAGCAGCTCGCCGACTAGCGTCTCCTACAATGAGCAGTTCTTC.

This rearrangement joins TRBV2 to TRBJ2-1; D not resolved. The V and J ends lost 8 bases and 10 bases respectively, with 21 bases between them. The germline CDR1 and CDR2 sequences are SNHLY and FYNNEI. The CDR3 totals 14 residues. CDR3 nucleotide sequence: TGTGCCAGCTCCCCCGTCGAGGCGATCGGGGAGCAGTTCTTC. Its protein is CASSPVEAIGEQFF.

The rearrangement uses TRBV4-3 and TRBJ1-2; TRBD1 is a possible D gene (5 bases). Between the trimmed V and J ends, which lost 1 base and 4 bases, there was a span of 13 bases. CDR3 length: 15 residues. From germline, CDR1 is LGHNA and CDR2 YSLEER. The CDR3 loop is CASSQGQHSSYGYTF. In DNA, the CDR3 is TGCGCCAGCAGCCAAGGACAGCACAGCTCCTATGGCTACACCTTC.

The chain couples TRBV4-2 to TRBJ1-1; 9 bases are a match to TRBD1. V gave up 4 bases and J gave up 5 bases; unmatched junction bases: 5. This CDR3 has 14 amino acids. Germline CDR1 and CDR2: LGHNA and YNFKEQ. The CDR3 nucleotides are TGTGCCAGCAGCCTAGCCGGGACAGGGACTGAAGCTTTCTTT. Its protein is CASSLAGTGTEAFF.

The rearrangement uses TRBV2 and TRBJ2-1, with TRBD2 matching over 10 bases. J lost 9 bases, V lost 5 bases, and 10 bases had no gene match. The CDR3 is 15 amino acids. Germline V gene sequence: CDR1 SNHLY, CDR2 FYNNEI. CDR3: CASSYLAGVMGEQFF. CDR3 in DNA: TGTGCCAGCAGTTACCTAGCGGGAGTCATGGGTGAGCAGTTCTTC.

This sequence joins TRBV9 and TRBJ1-4; D may be TRBD1 (6 bases). Germline V gene lookup returns CDR1 SGDLS and CDR2 YYNGEE. Deletions cut 2 bases from V and 5 bases from J, with 13 bases between. This CDR3 has 15 residues. CDR3 sequence reads: CASSVSDRRNEKLFF. CDR3 nucleotides: TGTGCCAGCAGCGTGAGTGACAGGAGAAATGAAAAACTGTTTTTT.

As to this clone: This same CDR3 is encoded by further DNA sequences in the sample. The V gene is TRBV28, the J gene TRBJ2-3; TRBD2 matches 7 bases. This CDR3 has 15 amino acids. Germline lookup yields CDR1 MDHEN and CDR2 SYDVKM. The V gene end was trimmed by 5 bases and the J gene end by 0 bases; junction bases not matched to a gene: 5. CDR3 region: CASSPRGGSTDTQYF. In DNA, the CDR3 is TGTGCCAGCAGTCCCCGGGGAGGGAGCACAGATACGCAGTATTTT.

The V call is TRBV19, the J call TRBJ2-1; TRBD1 matches 11 bases. Germline loops: CDR1 LNHDA, CDR2 SQIVND (reference sequence). With 5 bases clipped from V and 12 bases from J, the junction kept 15 bases outside the gene matches. The CDR3 loop spans 16 amino acids. The CDR3 is CASSPPGQGVGVGQFF. CDR3 in DNA: TGTGCCAGTAGTCCCCCGGGACAGGGGGTTGGGGTCGGGCAGTTCTTC.

The CDR3 loop reads CASSGTSGGLETQYF. CDR3 bases: TGCGCCAGCAGCGGGACTAGCGGGGGCCTTGAGACCCAGTACTTC. The V gene is TRBV5-1, the J gene TRBJ2-5, with 14 bases lining up with TRBD2. V gave up 4 bases and J gave up 5 bases; unmatched junction bases: 4. The CDR3 runs 15 residues. Looked up from germline, CDR1 is SGHRS and CDR2 is YFSETQ.

This chain joins TRBV6-5 and TRBJ1-2; 11 bases fit TRBD1. Germline-derived CDR1 and CDR2 are MNHEY and SVGAGI. The junction had 5 bases not matched to a gene; V was cut back by 0 bases and J by 8 bases. The CDR3 has 15 amino acids. CDR3: CASSYSGTGGEGYTF. CDR3 in DNA: TGTGCCAGCAGTTACTCGGGGACAGGGGGAGAAGGCTACACCTTC.

V and J are TRBV7-2 and TRBJ1-2; TRBD1 is a possible D gene (6 bases). The germline V and J ends were trimmed by 5 bases and 4 bases, with 17 bases remaining between them. The CDR3 runs 15 residues. The germline V gene has CDR1 SGHTA and CDR2 FQGNSA. The CDR3 sequence is CASSPPAGEGYGYTF. CDR3 nucleotide sequence: TGTGCCAGCAGCCCCCCGGCAGGGGAGGGCTATGGCTACACCTTC.

The chain combines TRBV7-6 with TRBJ2-2; 14 bases agree with TRBD2. The germline V gene encodes CDR1 SGHVS and CDR2 FNYEAQ. Losses at the gene ends were 3 bases for V and 5 bases for J; bases not matched to a gene: 8. The length of the CDR3 is 18 residues. The CDR3 nucleotides are TGTGCCAGCAGCTTGGGACTAGCGGGAGTAATAGGAACCGGGGAGCTGTTTTTT. Translating gives CASSLGLAGVIGTGELFF. Full variable domain (missing parts from reference TRBV7-6 and TRBJ2-2): GAGVSQSPRYKVTKRGQDVALRCDPISGHVSLYWYRQALGQGPEFLTYFNYEAQQDKSGLPNDRFSAERPEGSISTLTIQRTEQRDSAMYRCASSLGLAGVIGTGELFFGEGSRLTVL.

The chain employs TRBV19 and TRBJ2-3, with D maybe TRBD2 (5 bases). CDR1 and CDR2 from the germline V gene are LNHDA and SQIVND (reference sequence). V lost 6 bases and J 3 bases, leaving 10 bases between the germline ends. There are 13 residues in the CDR3. The CDR3 protein is CASRGSGTDTQYF. The CDR3 nucleotides read TGTGCCAGTAGAGGGAGTGGAACAGATACGCAGTATTTT.

This sequence joins TRBV5-4 and TRBJ1-1; 8 bases map to TRBD1. The CDR3 totals 14 residues. V shed 0 bases and J 7 bases; nucleotides not matched to a gene: 5. Germline loops: CDR1 SGHNT, CDR2 YYREEE (reference sequence). CDR3 bases: TGTGCCAGCAGCTTGGCGTCAGGGGGCGATGAAGCTTTCTTT. Translated, it gives CASSLASGGDEAFF. The variable domain in full, with the rest retrieved from reference TRBV5-4 and TRBJ1-1, is ETGVTQSPTHLIKTRGQQVTLRCSSQSGHNTVSWYQQALGQGPQFIFQYYREEENGRGNFPPRFSGLQFPNYSSELNVNALELDDSALYLCASSLASGGDEAFFGQGTRLTVV.

This clone has more than one count but fewer than ten. The V gene is TRBV19, the J gene TRBJ2-5; weak D call: TRBD1 (6 bases). The V and J ends lost 5 bases and 5 bases respectively, with 21 bases between them. Germline values: CDR1 LNHDA, CDR2 SQIVND (reference sequence). CDR3 size: 16 residues. The CDR3 coding sequence is TGTGCCAGTAGTTGGGGCAGGGGAACCTCAGGGGAGACCCAGTACTTC. Its protein product is CASSWGRGTSGETQYF. Using reference TRBV19 and TRBJ2-5 for the parts outside the CDR3, the full variable domain is DGGITQSPKYLFRKEGQNVTLSCEQNLNHDAMYWYRQDPGQGLRLIYYSQIVNDFQKGDIAEGYSVSREKKESFPLTVTSAQKNPTAFYLCASSWGRGTSGETQYFGPGTRLLVL.

In this sample, this clone turned up a few times. This rearrangement joins TRBV10-3 to TRBJ2-3; D remains unclear. Deletions cut 3 bases from V and 4 bases from J, with 8 bases between. CDR3 size: 13 residues. The germline gives CDR1 ENHRY, CDR2 SYGVKD. CDR3 region: CAISDKSADTQYF. Here the CDR3 DNA reads TGTGCCATCAGTGATAAGAGCGCAGATACGCAGTATTTT.

The chain couples TRBV6-6 to TRBJ1-2; D is undetermined. Germline V gives CDR1 MNHNY, CDR2 SVGAGI (reference sequence). The CDR3 loop spans 14 amino acids. V lost 6 bases and J 4 bases, leaving 15 bases between the germline ends. This chain's CDR3 is CASSSAGRSYGYTF. The DNA of the CDR3 is TGTGCCAGCAGCTCGGCGGGGAGAAGCTATGGCTACACCTTC.

This clone appeared once. V usage is TRBV5-1 and J usage is TRBJ2-7; D is possibly TRBD2 (5 bases). The length of the CDR3 is 15 residues. Germline V lookup: CDR1 SGHRS, CDR2 YFSETQ. The ends were cut back, 2 bases at V and 0 bases at J, with 12 bases in the middle. The CDR3 loop reads CASSLNRDSSYEQYF. CDR3 DNA: TGCGCCAGCAGCTTAAACCGGGATTCCTCCTACGAGCAGTACTTC.

The rearrangement uses TRBV9 and TRBJ1-6; 7 bases line up with TRBD1. Germline assignment: CDR1 SGDLS and CDR2 YYNGEE. This CDR3 has 14 residues. V dropped 0 bases and J dropped 8; count of bases not matched to a gene: 2. The CDR3 coding sequence is TGTGCCAGCAGCGTAGACAGGGGTGATTCACCCCTCCACTTT. It specifies CASSVDRGDSPLHF.

The chain uses TRBV30 and TRBJ1-5; D possibly corresponds to TRBD1 (5 bases). The germline gives CDR1 GTSNPN, CDR2 SVGIG (reference sequence). The CDR3 spans 13 residues. V lost 4 bases to trimming and J lost 2 bases, with 9 bases between them. CDR3 region: CAWTGEGNQPQHF. The DNA for the CDR3 is TGTGCCTGGACGGGGGAAGGCAATCAGCCCCAGCATTTT.

This clone turned up a few times. The chain links TRBV4-2 to TRBJ1-3; D may be TRBD1 (5 bases). V shed 1 base and J shed 3 bases, with 10 bases lying between them. The CDR3 is made up of 15 amino acids. Germline CDR1 reads LGHNA; CDR2 reads YNFKEQ. CDR3 sequence (DNA): TGTGCCAGCAGCCAAGGAGAGACAGTTGGAAACACCATATATTTT. As protein: CASSQGETVGNTIYF.

This clone was found a few times. The chain uses TRBV7-8 and TRBJ1-4; 7 bases match TRBD1. CDR3 length equals 15 residues. Germline loops: CDR1 SGHVS, CDR2 FQNEAQ. Trimming removed 5 bases from V and 11 bases from J; junction bases left unmatched: 14. CDR3 DNA: TGTGCCAGCAGCCAAGACTCAGGGGGATCGGGGAAACTGTTTTTT. It encodes CASSQDSGGSGKLFF. The complete variable domain, with remaining parts taken from reference TRBV7-8 and TRBJ1-4, reads GAGVSQSPRYKVAKRGQDVALRCDPISGHVSLFWYQQALGQGPEFLTYFQNEAQLDKSGLPSDRFFAERPEGSVSTLKIQRTQQEDSAVYLCASSQDSGGSGKLFFGSGTQLSVL.

The chain has TRBV30 and TRBJ1-4, with 7 bases aligning to TRBD1. This CDR3 has 14 residues. V trimming: 4 bases; J trimming: 2 bases; junction bases outside the gene matches: 4. CDR1 GTSNPN and CDR2 SVGIG come from the germline V gene (reference sequence). The CDR3 protein is CAWMGGQTNEKLFF. In nucleotides, the CDR3 is TGTGCCTGGATGGGGGGACAGACTAATGAAAAACTGTTTTTT.

The J gene is TRBJ2-7, the V gene TRBV7-8; 9 positions agree with TRBD1. The V segment lost 7 bases and the J segment 4 bases; nucleotides outside the gene matches: 20. Germline CDR1 SGHVS, CDR2 FQNEAQ. This CDR3 is 18 amino acids long. The CDR3 loop reads CASTKRTGDLGMGYEQYF. Here the CDR3 DNA reads TGTGCCAGCACAAAAAGGACAGGGGATTTGGGTATGGGGTACGAGCAGTACTTC.